The sequence of this T cell receptor (beta chain) was determined in a study of cytomegalovirus exposure and HLA in healthy donors. Study background: There were fewer than 130 million unique TCR beta sequences, drawn from some 180 million T cells, in an earlier analysis. Findings and caveats of the study: Presence/absence results assume similar sequencing depth per donor, which may not hold.

Researchers ran the PCR with 60 Vbeta and 13 Jbeta primers. In the source study's methods: A follow-up analysis tallied tens of millions of unique TCR beta chains, 8.5 million to 14 million shared. Generated by immunoSEQ multiplex PCR, the TCRdb table keeps only in-frame clones and is missing some. V and J calls and clone size are those listed in that table; D and trimming were worked out from the DNA. The sample has approximately 200,000 clones; 85% are singletons. There are 15 residues in the CDR3. Germline lookup yields CDR1 MGHRA and CDR2 YSYEKL. The V segment lost 7 bases and the J segment 8 bases; nucleotides outside the gene matches: 13. As to this clone: Its target is unknown.

Sequencing was performed on PBMCs. This TCR was recovered from a woman in her fifties or sixties in good health and CMV-seronegative. J is TRBJ1-2 and V is TRBV4-1; 10 bases agree with TRBD1. CDR3 sequence (DNA): TGCGCCAGCACTGGGGACAGGGGTAAGTTATACGGCTACACCTTC. Its protein product is CASTGDRGKLYGYTF.